The sequence of this T cell receptor beta chain was determined in a study of preoperative IRX-2 immunotherapy in early breast cancer. Only in-frame clones appear in the TCRdb table, and some are missing; sequencing was by immunoSEQ multiplex PCR. This table holds 20,000 to 30,000 clones, roughly 95% found once. The CDR3 runs 13 residues. Trimming removed 11 bases at V and 8 bases at J, with 21 bases between. The V gene's germline CDR1 is MNHNS and CDR2 SASEGT. Stated treatment: preoperative locoregional IRX-2 cytokine immunotherapy. This phase Ib study tested locoregional IRX-2 cytokine immunotherapy given before surgery.

The source of this sequence is a human donor with breast cancer. The rearrangement links TRBV6-1 to TRBJ1-2; D may be TRBD1 (6 bases). The sequencing used tumor tissue, collected after IRX-2 immunotherapy. The CDR3 protein is CAASLTGPLGYTF. CDR3 nucleotides: TGTGCCGCGAGCTTGACAGGCCCCTTGGGCTACACCTTC.